The 26 T cell receptor beta chains below all came from one sample that was sequenced in a study of beta chain features in type 1 diabetes (dated by TCRdb to the late 2010s). Library prep was done by the immunoSEQ multiplex PCR assay. The entire amount of isolated RNA was reverse transcribed using the High Capacity cDNA Reverse Transcription Kit, so the sequenced TCRB transcripts were expressed ones. TCRdb holds this immuneACCESS table with in-frame rearrangements only. Some clones are missing; in checked studies, unresolved V genes explain under half, and the rest has no known cause. This sample has 150,000 to 190,000 clones in its table, and around 10% of those were observed once. The top ten constitute 0.45% to 0.6% of the sample. What the study reported, not specific to this receptor: In all four CD4+ subsets, TCRB CDR3 length was moderately but significantly shorter in type 1 diabetes patients.

These receptors lack a known antigen. The specimen sequenced was central memory CD4+ T cells from blood. All receptors derive from a young man with type 1 diabetes.

CDR3 coding DNA: TGTGCCTGGAATAAGTTCTTGCAAGGGGCCTACGAGCAGTACTTC. This encodes CAWNKFLQGAYEQYF. V gene TRBV30 combines with J gene TRBJ2-7; D may be TRBD1 (5 bases). The length of the CDR3 is 15 residues. With 4 bases removed from V and 2 bases from J, the gap between germline ends came to 18 bases. Germline V CDR1 and CDR2: GTSNPN, SVGIG (reference sequence).

This chain connects TRBV6-4 to TRBJ2-1; 7 bases are shared with TRBD2. Germline V gene data show CDR1 as MRHNA and CDR2 as SNTAGT. This CDR3 has 17 residues. The trim removed 5 bases at V and 8 bases at J, leaving 18 bases unmatched. In DNA, the CDR3 is TGTGCCAGCAGTCTTAAGACTAGCTACGGGAGATACGATGAGCAGTTCTTC. Translated: CASSLKTSYGRYDEQFF.

This clone was observed a few times. J is TRBJ2-1 and V is TRBV2; TRBD2 matches 8 bases. Per the germline V gene, CDR1 is SNHLY and CDR2 is FYNNEI. Trimming took 6 bases from V and 9 from J; bases not matched to a gene: 10. CDR3 length equals 14 residues. This CDR3 is CASRRGGRSTEQFF. Here the CDR3 DNA reads TGTGCCAGCAGGCGGGGCGGGAGGTCGACTGAGCAGTTCTTC.

The chain uses TRBV7-3 and TRBJ2-3, with 10 bases fitting TRBD1. The CDR3 is made up of 15 amino acids. V was pared by 1 base and J by 3 bases, with 1 base of the junction left unmatched. Germline V gene sequence: CDR1 SGHTA, CDR2 FQGTGA. The CDR3 reads CASSLMGQGTDTQYF. In DNA form, the CDR3 reads TGTGCCAGCAGCTTAATGGGACAGGGGACAGATACGCAGTATTTT.

The chain uses TRBV11-1 and TRBJ2-1; TRBD1 matches 8 bases. V was clipped by 0 bases and J by 9 bases; unmatched bases: 4. Per the germline V gene, CDR1 is SGHAT and CDR2 is FQDESV (reference sequence). CDR3 length equals 14 residues. The DNA of the CDR3 is TGTGCCAGCAGCTTAGCGCAGGGGGCGACTGAGCAGTTCTTC. Translation gives CASSLAQGATEQFF.

This chain links TRBV15 with TRBJ2-2, with D possibly being TRBD2 (6 bases). This CDR3 has 15 residues. V lost 4 bases and J 7 bases, leaving 16 bases between the germline ends. In germline, CDR1 is LNHNV, CDR2 YYDKDF (reference sequence). CDR3 DNA sequence: TGTGCCACCAGCATGGATAGGGGAGGCCACGGGGAGCTGTTTTTT. Encoded protein: CATSMDRGGHGELFF. The entire variable domain, with the rest obtained from reference TRBV15 and TRBJ2-2, is as follows: DAMVIQNPRYQVTQFGKPVTLSCSQTLNHNVMYWYQQKSSQAPKLLFHYYDKDFNNEADTPDNFQSRRPNTSFCFLDIRSPGLGDTAMYLCATSMDRGGHGELFFGEGSRLTVL.

The genes are TRBV9 and TRBJ2-6; 9 bases align to TRBD1. The CDR3 extends over 15 amino acids. Germline CDR1 is SGDLS and CDR2 is YYNGEE. J gave up 2 bases and V 7 bases, and 4 bases lay outside the gene matches. CDR3 amino acids: CASGTGIPGANVLTF. CDR3 nucleotide sequence: TGTGCCAGCGGGACAGGGATCCCTGGGGCCAACGTCCTGACTTTC.

This clone was observed a few times. The chain recombines TRBV7-2 with TRBJ2-7; D might be TRBD1 (6 bases). Germline CDR1 SGHTA, CDR2 FQGNSA. Trimming took 3 bases from V and 5 from J, leaving 11 bases between them. This CDR3 is built from 13 residues. The CDR3 here is CASSLGQRDEQYF. In DNA form, the CDR3 reads TGTGCCAGCAGCTTGGGACAAAGGGACGAGCAGTACTTC.

The chain uses TRBV2 and TRBJ1-1; D ambiguous. V was cut by 3 bases and J by 3 bases, with 5 bases left in between. This CDR3 comprises 12 residues. The germline CDR1 and CDR2 sequences are SNHLY and FYNNEI. The CDR3 coding sequence is TGTGCCAGCAGTGACCGAGACACTGAAGCTTTCTTT. Translated: CASSDRDTEAFF. The full variable domain, in which reference TRBV2 and TRBJ1-1 provide the parts outside the CDR3, is EPEVTQTPSHQVTQMGQEVILRCVPISNHLYFYWYRQILGQKVEFLVSFYNNEISEKSEIFDDQFSVERPDGSNFTLKIRSTKLEDSAMYFCASSDRDTEAFFGQGTRLTVV.

The genes are TRBV28 and TRBJ1-4; no reliable D call. The CDR3 contains 13 residues. The germline CDR1 and CDR2 sequences are MDHEN and SYDVKM. CDR3 coding DNA: TGTGCGACCAACGGGGAAGGGAGGGAAAAACTGTTTTTT. Translated, it gives CATNGEGREKLFF.

This clone was seen only a few times. This chain uses TRBV7-8 with TRBJ2-1, with TRBD2 identical over 9 bases. Trimming at V came to 3 bases and at J to 3 bases, leaving 6 bases not matched to a gene. This CDR3 has 16 residues. Germline V gives CDR1 SGHVS, CDR2 FQNEAQ. CDR3 loop: CASSLLASGVYNEQFF. CDR3 coding DNA: TGTGCCAGCAGCTTGTTGGCTAGCGGGGTCTACAATGAGCAGTTCTTC.

This clone was seen only a few times. The chain combines TRBV7-2 with TRBJ2-4; tentative D call: TRBD1 (5 bases). This CDR3 has 14 amino acids. V was clipped by 5 bases and J by 0 bases, with 8 bases between them. The V gene's germline CDR1 is SGHTA and CDR2 FQGNSA. DNA of the CDR3: TGTGCCAGCAGCCTGACAGCAGCCAAAAACATTCAGTACTTC. Its protein product is CASSLTAAKNIQYF.

This clone showed up just a few times. This chain links TRBV7-2 with TRBJ2-5; possibly TRBD1 for D (5 bases). CDR1 and CDR2 (germline): SGHTA, FQGNSA. This CDR3 spans 15 amino acids. Trimming stripped 5 bases from V and 1 base from J, with 14 bases between. CDR3 DNA sequence: TGTGCCAGCAGCCTCAACTCTGGGGCCCAAGAGACCCAGTACTTC. It specifies CASSLNSGAQETQYF.

The chain uses TRBV4-2 and TRBJ1-5; D call uncertain. The V gene lost 0 bases and the J gene lost 3 bases, with 9 bases spanning the gap. Per the germline V gene, CDR1 is LGHNA and CDR2 is YNFKEQ. The CDR3 runs to 15 residues. CDR3 region: CASSQDRRINQPQHF. The CDR3 DNA reads as TGTGCCAGCAGCCAAGATCGGCGGATCAATCAGCCCCAGCATTTT.

V is TRBV20-1 and J is TRBJ2-7; no firm D call. Trimming took 3 bases from V and 7 from J, leaving 7 bases between them. Germline V gene lookup returns CDR1 DFQATT and CDR2 SNEGSKA (reference sequence). This CDR3 spans 10 amino acids. CDR3 sequence: CSASRGEQYF. The CDR3 nucleotides are TGCAGTGCTAGCCGCGGAGAGCAGTACTTC.

The chain recombines TRBV7-9 with TRBJ2-1; TRBD2 matches 10 bases. CDR3 length: 15 residues. Trimming cost V 4 bases and J 3 bases; bases outside gene matches: 3. CDR1 and CDR2 (germline): SEHNR, FQNEAQ (reference sequence). CDR3 sequence reads: CASSSLAGDYNEQFF. In nucleotides, the CDR3 is TGTGCCAGCAGCTCTCTAGCGGGAGACTACAATGAGCAGTTCTTC.

The chain uses TRBV7-2 and TRBJ2-2; a weak D match, TRBD1 (5 bases). The CDR3 has 12 amino acids. Trimming took off 2 bases at V and 9 bases at J, with 7 bases between the two ends. Germline V gene lookup returns CDR1 SGHTA and CDR2 FQGNSA. CDR3 amino acids: CASSLQGWELFF. CDR3 in DNA: TGTGCCAGCAGCTTACAGGGTTGGGAGCTGTTTTTT.

This clone was seen a few times. The rearrangement links TRBV5-1 to TRBJ2-1, with TRBD2 matching over 8 bases. CDR1 is SGHRS, CDR2 YFSETQ, per germline. V dropped 4 bases and J dropped 6; count of bases not matched to a gene: 12. CDR3 size: 16 residues. The CDR3 DNA follows: TGCGCCAGCAGCCCACAGGGTAGCGGGATCCCCAATGAGCAGTTCTTC. This encodes CASSPQGSGIPNEQFF.

V is TRBV28 and J is TRBJ1-1; no definite D call. The CDR3 runs 13 residues. The V gene lost 3 bases and the J gene lost 3 bases, with 8 bases spanning the gap. CDR1 and CDR2 from the germline V gene are MDHEN and SYDVKM. In nucleotides, the CDR3 is TGTGCCAGCAGTTTCCGGGAGGACACTGAAGCTTTCTTT. Amino acid sequence: CASSFREDTEAFF. Full variable domain (remainder filled in from reference TRBV28 and TRBJ1-1): DVKVTQSSRYLVKRTGEKVFLECVQDMDHENMFWYRQDPGLGLRLIYFSYDVKMKEKGDIPEGYSVSREKKERFSLILESASTNQTSMYLCASSFREDTEAFFGQGTRLTVV.

In its sample, this clone was seen a few times. The chain joins TRBV2 to TRBJ2-5; 7 nucleotides match TRBD2. Germline V gives CDR1 SNHLY, CDR2 FYNNEI. The V and J ends lost 6 bases and 3 bases, in that order; junction bases with no gene match: 7. The CDR3 extends over 14 amino acids. CDR3 sequence: CASSWGGREETQYF. CDR3 coding DNA: TGTGCCAGCAGCTGGGGCGGGAGAGAAGAGACCCAGTACTTC. Drawing the rest from reference TRBV2 and TRBJ2-5, the complete variable domain is EPEVTQTPSHQVTQMGQEVILRCVPISNHLYFYWYRQILGQKVEFLVSFYNNEISEKSEIFDDQFSVERPDGSNFTLKIRSTKLEDSAMYFCASSWGGREETQYFGPGTRLLVL.

The gene calls are TRBV7-2 and TRBJ2-7; TRBD1 agrees at 7 bases. CDR3 size: 18 residues. Germline assignment: CDR1 SGHTA and CDR2 FQGNSA. V trimming: 2 bases; J trimming: 0 bases; junction bases outside the gene matches: 13. CDR3 sequence (DNA): TGTGCCAGCAGCTTAAGGAACCGAAGGGGGCCTTTCTCCTACGAGCAGTACTTC. Protein sequence: CASSLRNRRGPFSYEQYF.

This chain links TRBV6-5 with TRBJ2-2, with D tentatively TRBD2 (6 bases). This CDR3 has 15 residues. Germline-derived CDR1 and CDR2 are MNHEY and SVGAGI. Trimming left V 0 bases short and J 9 bases short, with 14 bases between. DNA for the CDR3: TGTGCCAGCAGTTACTCGATTACTAGCTTGCGGGAGCTGTTTTTT. Translated: CASSYSITSLRELFF.

This clone came up a few times. The chain links TRBV28 to TRBJ2-3; 9 bases are shared with TRBD1. CDR1 MDHEN and CDR2 SYDVKM come from the germline V gene. V gave up 3 bases and J gave up 2 bases; unmatched junction bases: 6. CDR3 length: 16 residues. The CDR3 DNA reads as TGTGCCAGCAGTTTCCGACAGGGGGGAGTCACAGATACGCAGTATTTT. Protein sequence: CASSFRQGGVTDTQYF.

The DNA of the CDR3 is TGTGCCAGCAGGTCAGACAGGGAGGAGAGGCAGTACTTC. Translated, it gives CASRSDREERQYF. V gene TRBV28 combines with J gene TRBJ2-7, with D possibly being TRBD1 (7 bases). CDR3 length equals 13 residues. V lost 6 bases and J lost 9, with 18 bases in between. Germline V gives CDR1 MDHEN, CDR2 SYDVKM.

The J gene is TRBJ2-2, the V gene TRBV2; D may be TRBD2 (5 bases). CDR1 and CDR2 (germline): SNHLY, FYNNEI. The CDR3 has 11 amino acids. The ends were cut back, 7 bases at V and 8 bases at J, with 8 bases in the middle. Written as DNA, the CDR3 is TGTGCCAGCACTCGCGGGGGGGAGCTGTTTTTT. Encoded protein: CASTRGGELFF.

For the CDR3, the DNA is TGTGCCAGCAGCCTGGGACAGGGGAGAGAGACCCAGTACTTC. Protein sequence: CASSLGQGRETQYF. The rearrangement links TRBV9 to TRBJ2-5; 10 bases agree with TRBD1. Germline V gives CDR1 SGDLS, CDR2 YYNGEE. V gave up 4 bases and J gave up 4 bases; unmatched junction bases: 4. The CDR3 loop spans 14 amino acids.